The next 20 T cell receptor beta chains were all read from a single sample in a study of T cell responses to AZD1222 COVID-19 vaccine. Libraries were prepared by immunoSEQ multiplex PCR; TCRdb keeps only in-frame clonotypes and omits some of them. The data show 200,000 to 250,000 clones, approximately 94% seen once. The sequencing here drew on peripheral blood, taken 28 days after the second dose of the MenACWY control vaccine. The receptors derive from an adult who received the MenACWY meningococcal vaccine as a control.

V usage is TRBV19 and J usage is TRBJ1-1; no clear D. V was pared by 3 bases and J by 5 bases, with 7 bases between. The CDR3 has 12 amino acids. Per the germline V gene, CDR1 is LNHDA and CDR2 is SQIVND (reference sequence). For the CDR3, the DNA is TGTGCCAGTAGTATCCAAGGTACTGAAGCTTTCTTT. This gives the protein CASSIQGTEAFF.

The V gene is TRBV19, the J gene TRBJ1-4, with D unresolved. The V and J ends lost 3 bases and 6 bases respectively, with 8 bases between them. Germline CDR1 is LNHDA and CDR2 is SQIVND (reference sequence). CDR3 size: 13 residues. The CDR3 loop is CASSINKDEKLFF. The CDR3 nucleotides read TGTGCCAGTAGTATTAACAAAGATGAAAAACTGTTTTTT.

The genes are TRBV7-9 and TRBJ2-1; 16 bases align to TRBD2. The CDR3 totals 19 residues. The V gene end was trimmed by 5 bases and the J gene end by 0 bases; junction bases not matched to a gene: 7. Per the germline V gene, CDR1 is SEHNR and CDR2 is FQNEAQ (reference sequence). This chain's CDR3 is CASSVGLAGGIGSYNEQFF. For the CDR3, the DNA is TGTGCCAGCAGCGTGGGACTAGCGGGAGGGATCGGCTCCTACAATGAGCAGTTCTTC.

This clone showed up just once. The chain combines TRBV10-3 with TRBJ1-2, with D unclear. Germline CDR1 ENHRY, CDR2 SYGVKD. The CDR3 loop spans 15 amino acids. Trimming removed 2 bases from V and 0 bases from J, with 10 bases in between. The chain's CDR3 is CAISEGPLANYGYTF. CDR3 coding DNA: TGTGCCATCAGTGAGGGACCGCTAGCTAACTATGGCTACACCTTC.

The chain employs TRBV28 and TRBJ1-4, with D hard to call. V lost 7 bases and J lost 4, with 19 bases in between. The germline CDR1 and CDR2 sequences are MDHEN and SYDVKM. The CDR3 extends over 16 amino acids. The CDR3 DNA is TGTGCCAGCAAGCCTAGATTCCGGGTCCATAATGAAAAACTGTTTTTT. Protein: CASKPRFRVHNEKLFF.

The chain carries TRBV28 and TRBJ1-3; no firm D call. The CDR3 covers 13 residues. CDR1 MDHEN and CDR2 SYDVKM come from the germline V gene. The ends were cut back, 5 bases at V and 9 bases at J, with 14 bases in the middle. The CDR3 bases are TGTGCCAGCAGTACCGACTGGCGTGGCACCATATATTTT. Translated: CASSTDWRGTIYF.

This chain joins TRBV7-8 and TRBJ2-2; D may be TRBD1 or TRBD2 (6 bases each). Germline CDR1 reads SGHVS; CDR2 reads FQNEAQ. The CDR3 has 14 amino acids. V lost 5 bases, J lost 7 bases, and 14 bases lay in between. The DNA for the CDR3 is TGTGCCAGCAGCATCACTAGGGGGGTCGGGGAGCTGTTTTTT. It is translated as CASSITRGVGELFF. Full variable domain (remainder filled in from reference TRBV7-8 and TRBJ2-2): GAGVSQSPRYKVAKRGQDVALRCDPISGHVSLFWYQQALGQGPEFLTYFQNEAQLDKSGLPSDRFFAERPEGSVSTLKIQRTQQEDSAVYLCASSITRGVGELFFGEGSRLTVL.

J is TRBJ2-7 and V is TRBV19, with 12 bases identical to TRBD2. This CDR3 has 15 residues. Germline V gene sequence: CDR1 LNHDA, CDR2 SQIVND (reference sequence). Trimming cost V 7 bases and J 5 bases; bases outside gene matches: 9. The CDR3 is CASTVTSGGSNEQYF. The CDR3 DNA reads as TGTGCCAGTACGGTGACTAGCGGGGGATCGAACGAGCAGTACTTC.

As to this clone: This specimen includes other DNA sequences encoding the same CDR3. V and J are TRBV18 and TRBJ2-5, with D maybe TRBD1 (6 bases). Germline loops: CDR1 KGHSH, CDR2 LQKENI. V dropped 2 bases and J dropped 5 bases, with 6 bases sitting between them. The CDR3 loop spans 12 amino acids. CDR3 amino acids: CASSPRGETQYF. Written as DNA, the CDR3 is TGTGCCAGCTCACCAAGGGGGGAGACCCAGTACTTC.

This chain uses TRBV6-6 with TRBJ2-1; D might be TRBD2 (5 bases). The germline V and J ends were trimmed by 6 bases and 7 bases, with 22 bases remaining between them. Germline V lookup: CDR1 MNHNY, CDR2 SVGAGI (reference sequence). This CDR3 region has 16 residues. The CDR3 region has the DNA TGTGCCAGCAGATTCACCGGGATTACTAGAAAGAATGAGCAGTTCTTC. It yields the protein CASRFTGITRKNEQFF.

V is TRBV19 and J is TRBJ1-1, with D perhaps TRBD1 (5 bases). Germline assignment: CDR1 LNHDA and CDR2 SQIVND (reference sequence). The CDR3 is 14 amino acids. Between the trimmed V and J ends, which lost 4 bases and 5 bases, there was a span of 14 bases. The DNA of the CDR3 is TGTGCCAGTAGTAGAGGGGACTTCGTGACTGAAGCTTTCTTT. This gives the protein CASSRGDFVTEAFF.

This chain uses TRBV10-3 with TRBJ2-7; D remains ambiguous. Germline V gives CDR1 ENHRY, CDR2 SYGVKD. The V end lost 2 bases, the J end lost 4 bases, and 9 bases lay between the germline ends. The CDR3 is 13 residues long. The CDR3 DNA reads as TGTGCCATCAGTGAGAGCGAGAGTTACGAGCAGTACTTC. It specifies CAISESESYEQYF.

The chain combines TRBV19 with TRBJ2-7; unclear D gene. Per the germline V gene, CDR1 is LNHDA and CDR2 is SQIVND (reference sequence). Trimming removed 1 base at V and 6 bases at J, with 10 bases between. The CDR3 contains 13 residues. The CDR3 DNA sequence: TGTGCCAGTAGTATAGGTTTCGGATCCGAGCAGTACTTC. It specifies CASSIGFGSEQYF. Full variable domain (rest looked up from reference TRBV19 and TRBJ2-7): DGGITQSPKYLFRKEGQNVTLSCEQNLNHDAMYWYRQDPGQGLRLIYYSQIVNDFQKGDIAEGYSVSREKKESFPLTVTSAQKNPTAFYLCASSIGFGSEQYFGPGTRLTVT.

The chain links TRBV12-3 or TRBV12-4 to TRBJ2-7; D unclear. Trimming stripped 4 bases from V and 6 bases from J, with 7 bases between. The CDR3 loop spans 11 amino acids. CDR3 residues: CASSSTSEQYF. CDR3 sequence (DNA): TGTGCCAGCAGTTCTACGAGCGAGCAGTACTTC.

The rearrangement links TRBV27 to TRBJ1-1, with D uncertain. The CDR3 totals 15 residues. Trimming left V 0 bases short and J 1 base short, with 9 bases between. CDR1 is MNHEY and CDR2 is SMNVEV in the germline V gene (reference sequence). This CDR3 is CASSLSSAGNTEAFF. Here the CDR3 DNA reads TGTGCCAGCAGTTTATCCTCGGCAGGGAACACTGAAGCTTTCTTT.

This clone was seen just once. In DNA, the CDR3 is TGTGCCAGCTATAAAGGGGGGGCAGATAATTCACCCCTCCACTTT. Protein: CASYKGGADNSPLHF. The chain joins TRBV2 to TRBJ1-6; tentatively, D is TRBD1 (6 bases). The germline gives CDR1 SNHLY, CDR2 FYNNEI. CDR3 length: 15 amino acids. V lost 8 bases to trimming and J lost 5 bases, with 16 bases between them.

This sequence joins TRBV5-5 and TRBJ1-2; 9 nucleotides align to TRBD1. This CDR3 contains 14 residues. With V trimmed by 4 bases and J by 4 bases, 5 bases remained unmatched. Per the germline V gene, CDR1 is SGHKS and CDR2 is YYEKEE (reference sequence). CDR3 region: CASSLGQGGYGYTF. CDR3 in DNA: TGTGCCAGCAGCCTGGGACAGGGAGGCTATGGCTACACCTTC.

CDR3 bases: TGTGCCAGCAGCCAAGAAACGAACACTGAAGCTTTCTTT. Its protein is CASSQETNTEAFF. V is TRBV14 and J is TRBJ1-1; the D is unclear. Looked up from germline, CDR1 is SGHDN and CDR2 is FVKESK. The length of the CDR3 is 13 residues. Trimming pared 0 bases from V and 1 base from J, leaving 3 bases between.

This chain joins TRBV3-1 (or the pseudogene TRBV3-2) and TRBJ2-4; tentatively, D is TRBD2 (5 bases). The V end was cut by 4 bases, the J end by 0 bases, with 25 bases between. The CDR3 is 20 residues long. Germline V gene lookup returns CDR1 LGHDT and CDR2 YNNKEL (reference sequence). Written as DNA, the CDR3 is TGTGCCAGCAGCCCATTTCCGCGGGCTTTGGGGAGACTAGCCAAAAACATTCAGTACTTC. It is translated as CASSPFPRALGRLAKNIQYF.

The chain links TRBV30 to TRBJ2-1; D call uncertain. V was clipped by 0 bases and J by 4 bases, with 7 bases between them. The germline CDR1 and CDR2 sequences are GTSNPN and SVGIG (reference sequence). The CDR3 is 13 amino acids. The CDR3 protein is CAWSVDFYNEQFF. In DNA, the CDR3 is TGTGCCTGGAGTGTAGACTTTTACAATGAGCAGTTCTTC.